One sample yielded the 27 T cell receptor beta chains listed below, sequenced in a study of shared clonotypes between healthy human individuals. The protocol was immunoSEQ multiplex PCR, while the TCRdb copy is restricted to in-frame clones and leaves out a portion. The repertoire has fewer than 2.5 million clones, 80% to 95% of them found once; the top ten carry 0.35% to 0.45%. The sequenced sample was naive CD4+ T cells from PBMCs. Indicated subset: CD45RA+ positively selected. All receptors derive from a man younger than 35 in good health. Some clones in this sample may be carry-over from other donors' samples.

This clone was observed at least ten times. V usage is TRBV29-1 and J usage is TRBJ2-1, with TRBD2 matching over 7 bases. V shed 4 bases, J shed 9 bases, and the junction held 15 bases outside the gene matches. The CDR3 is 15 amino acids. The germline gives CDR1 SQVTM, CDR2 ANQGSEA. The CDR3 DNA is TGCAGCGTTGTGAGGGTTTCGGGATCGGGAGGTGAGCAGTTCTTC. This gives the protein CSVVRVSGSGGEQFF.

The chain employs TRBV9 and TRBJ1-4; D unclear. Germline V gene sequence: CDR1 SGDLS, CDR2 YYNGEE. This CDR3 comprises 13 residues. The V end lost 4 bases, the J end lost 3 bases, and 7 bases lay between the germline ends. DNA for the CDR3: TGTGCCAGCAGCATGGAACCTAATGAAAAACTGTTTTTT. It yields the protein CASSMEPNEKLFF.

The chain employs TRBV30 and TRBJ1-4; D may be TRBD1 (5 bases). The CDR3 consists of 12 residues. The V end was cut by 0 bases, the J end by 9 bases, with 8 bases between. Germline V gene data show CDR1 as GTSNPN and CDR2 as SVGIG (reference sequence). The CDR3 nucleotides are TGTGCCTGGAGTGTAGAGGGGAAAAAACTGTTTTTT. Protein sequence: CAWSVEGKKLFF.

This chain connects TRBV5-1 to TRBJ2-4; TRBD1 aligns across 7 bases. The CDR3 runs 16 residues. With 0 bases clipped from V and 6 bases from J, the junction kept 9 bases outside the gene matches. The germline gives CDR1 SGHRS, CDR2 YFSETQ. CDR3 in DNA: TGCGCCAGCAGCTTGGGTGACAGGGTTTCGGGAAACATTCAGTACTTC. Residues: CASSLGDRVSGNIQYF. Using reference TRBV5-1 and TRBJ2-4 for the parts outside the CDR3, the full variable domain is KAGVTQTPRYLIKTRGQQVTLSCSPISGHRSVSWYQQTPGQGLQFLFEYFSETQRNKGNFPGRFSGRQFSNSRSEMNVSTLELGDSALYLCASSLGDRVSGNIQYFGAGTRLSVL.

This chain uses TRBV18 with TRBJ1-1; D is ambiguous. The CDR3 runs 14 residues. The V end was cut by 0 bases, the J end by 3 bases, with 8 bases between. Per germline, CDR1 KGHSH and CDR2 LQKENI. CDR3 amino acids: CASSPPGWDTEAFF. CDR3 in DNA: TGTGCCAGCTCACCACCGGGATGGGACACTGAAGCTTTCTTT.

Worth noting for this clone: Other DNA variants within this sample encode the same CDR3. The V call is TRBV27, the J call TRBJ1-1; 7 positions agree with TRBD1. This CDR3 comprises 13 residues. Germline loops: CDR1 MNHEY, CDR2 SMNVEV (reference sequence). Germline trimming cut 3 bases from V and 4 bases from J; bases unmatched to any gene: 2. This CDR3 reads CASSFSGGTEAFF. CDR3 coding DNA: TGTGCCAGCAGTTTCTCAGGGGGCACTGAAGCTTTCTTT.

V usage is TRBV28 and J usage is TRBJ1-3; D perhaps matches TRBD1 (5 bases). V lost 5 bases and J lost 4, with 12 bases in between. This CDR3 is 14 amino acids long. In germline, CDR1 is MDHEN, CDR2 SYDVKM. In DNA form, the CDR3 reads TGTGCCAGCAGTCCCGGGGACGGCGGAAACACCATATATTTT. Encoded protein: CASSPGDGGNTIYF. Full variable domain (missing parts from reference TRBV28 and TRBJ1-3): DVKVTQSSRYLVKRTGEKVFLECVQDMDHENMFWYRQDPGLGLRLIYFSYDVKMKEKGDIPEGYSVSREKKERFSLILESASTNQTSMYLCASSPGDGGNTIYFGEGSWLTVV.

The J gene is TRBJ1-5, the V gene TRBV10-1, with D possibly TRBD1 on 5 matching bases. Germline CDR1 WNHNN, CDR2 SYGVQD (reference sequence). CDR3 length: 13 amino acids. Trimming removed 4 bases from V and 5 bases from J, with 9 bases in between. For the CDR3, the DNA is TGCGCCAGCAGTGTGGGACCATATCAGCCCCAGCATTTT. Its protein product is CASSVGPYQPQHF.

This chain joins TRBV12-5 and TRBJ2-5, with D perhaps being TRBD1 or TRBD2 (5 bases each). CDR1 LGHNT and CDR2 FRNRAP come from the germline V gene. Trimming took off 7 bases at V and 4 bases at J, with 10 bases between the two ends. The CDR3 contains 12 residues. DNA for the CDR3: TGTGCTAGTGTGGGGGTCGGAGAGACCCAGTACTTC. It translates to CASVGVGETQYF. Combining the CDR3 with reference TRBV12-5 and TRBJ2-5 gives the whole variable domain DARVTQTPRHKVTEMGQEVTMRCQPILGHNTVFWYRQTMMQGLELLAYFRNRAPLDDSGMPKDRFSAEMPDATLATLKIQPSEPRDSAVYFCASVGVGETQYFGPGTRLLVL.

Details on this clone: This sample also contains other DNA sequences that code for the same CDR3. The chain uses TRBV7-3 and TRBJ2-5; D unclear. The CDR3 is made up of 13 amino acids. Germline lookup yields CDR1 SGHTA and CDR2 FQGTGA. V lost 3 bases and J 4 bases, leaving 9 bases between the germline ends. The CDR3 protein is CASSLYRGETQYF. The CDR3 DNA reads as TGTGCCAGCAGCTTGTATCGTGGAGAGACCCAGTACTTC.

In regard to this clone: This same CDR3 is encoded by further DNA sequences in the sample. The J gene is TRBJ2-1, the V gene TRBV9; D gene unclear. Germline assignment: CDR1 SGDLS and CDR2 YYNGEE. Trimming took 0 bases from V and 5 from J, leaving 6 bases between them. The CDR3 is 13 residues long. The CDR3 region has the DNA TGTGCCAGCAGCGTAGGCCCGGACAATGAGCAGTTCTTC. Translation: CASSVGPDNEQFF.

The rearrangement joins TRBV6-5 to TRBJ1-2; a weak D match, TRBD1 (6 bases). CDR1 and CDR2 (germline): MNHEY, SVGAGI. Trimming pared 7 bases from V and 8 bases from J, leaving 17 bases between. This CDR3 contains 13 residues. Here the CDR3 DNA reads TGTGCCAGCAAGGGGGGTCGAATTTGGGGCTACACCTTC. This sequence encodes CASKGGRIWGYTF.

The chain uses TRBV6-6 and TRBJ1-2; D is unresolved. The CDR3 is made up of 11 amino acids. Germline V gene sequence: CDR1 MNHNY, CDR2 SVGAGI (reference sequence). Trimming shortened V by 4 bases and J by 8 bases, and 8 bases separated the two germline ends. The CDR3 is CASSSTRGYTF. CDR3 DNA: TGTGCCAGCAGTTCGACCCGAGGCTACACCTTC.

The V gene is TRBV21-1, the J gene TRBJ2-5; TRBD1, the table's D call, lacks a check against the DNA. TRBV21-1 is assigned pseudogene status. This CDR3 spans 13 amino acids. CDR3: CASSTGQWETQYF. Written as DNA, the CDR3 is TGTGCCAGCAGCACGGGACAGTGGGAGACCCAGTACTTC.

A word on this clone: Other DNA sequences in this sample translate to the same CDR3. CDR3 bases: TGTGCCAGCTCACCACCGGGTAGCGGGAGGACCTACGAGCAGTACTTC. Residues: CASSPPGSGRTYEQYF. The chain is built from TRBV18 and TRBJ2-7; 10 positions match TRBD2. The CDR3 length is 16 residues. V lost 0 bases to trimming and J lost 2 bases; unmatched junction nucleotides: 4. From germline, CDR1 is KGHSH and CDR2 LQKENI.

This chain uses TRBV5-1 with TRBJ2-6, with 7 bases aligning to TRBD1. The germline V gene has CDR1 SGHRS and CDR2 YFSETQ. The V gene end was trimmed by 1 base and the J gene end by 0 bases; junction bases not matched to a gene: 7. CDR3 length: 18 residues. The CDR3 reads CASSLYTGDFSGANVLTF. The CDR3 DNA reads as TGCGCCAGCAGCTTGTATACAGGGGATTTCTCTGGGGCCAACGTCCTGACTTTC. Complete variable domain (other parts from reference TRBV5-1 and TRBJ2-6): KAGVTQTPRYLIKTRGQQVTLSCSPISGHRSVSWYQQTPGQGLQFLFEYFSETQRNKGNFPGRFSGRQFSNSRSEMNVSTLELGDSALYLCASSLYTGDFSGANVLTFGAGSRLTVL.

The gene calls are TRBV7-8 and TRBJ2-5; 10 bases match TRBD1. The CDR3 contains 14 residues. J was trimmed by 4 bases and V by 4 bases; bases with no gene match: 3. Germline V gene data show CDR1 as SGHVS and CDR2 as FQNEAQ. CDR3 protein: CASSSRDRGETQYF. The CDR3 DNA follows: TGTGCCAGCAGCTCACGGGACAGGGGAGAGACCCAGTACTTC. The full variable domain, its missing parts supplied by reference TRBV7-8 and TRBJ2-5, is GAGVSQSPRYKVAKRGQDVALRCDPISGHVSLFWYQQALGQGPEFLTYFQNEAQLDKSGLPSDRFFAERPEGSVSTLKIQRTQQEDSAVYLCASSSRDRGETQYFGPGTRLLVL.

The J gene is TRBJ2-3, the V gene TRBV28; the match to TRBD1 covers 9 bases. From germline, CDR1 is MDHEN and CDR2 SYDVKM. The V and J ends lost 5 bases and 0 bases, in that order; junction bases with no gene match: 12. CDR3 length: 18 amino acids. The CDR3 DNA is TGTGCCAGCAGTCCCTCCCCTGGACAGGGGCCTAGCACAGATACGCAGTATTTT. It specifies CASSPSPGQGPSTDTQYF. The entire variable domain, with the rest obtained from reference TRBV28 and TRBJ2-3, is as follows: DVKVTQSSRYLVKRTGEKVFLECVQDMDHENMFWYRQDPGLGLRLIYFSYDVKMKEKGDIPEGYSVSREKKERFSLILESASTNQTSMYLCASSPSPGQGPSTDTQYFGPGTRLTVL.

The CDR3 sequence: CASSPGTGNVYEQYF. In nucleotides, the CDR3 is TGTGCCAGCAGCCCCGGGACAGGGAACGTCTACGAGCAGTACTTC. This chain connects TRBV28 to TRBJ2-7, with 9 positions matching TRBD1. J was trimmed by 3 bases and V by 6 bases; bases with no gene match: 9. CDR3 size: 15 residues. Germline lookup yields CDR1 MDHEN and CDR2 SYDVKM.

The chain joins TRBV20-1 to TRBJ2-3, with D unclear. The CDR3 extends over 11 amino acids. From germline, CDR1 is DFQATT and CDR2 SNEGSKA (reference sequence). V lost 3 bases and J 5 bases, leaving 6 bases between the germline ends. CDR3 nucleotides: TGCAGTGCTAGCATTGTAGATACGCAGTATTTT. Protein product: CSASIVDTQYF.

The CDR3 sequence: CASIARAVRLSSYNEQFF. In nucleotides, the CDR3 is TGTGCCAGTATTGCCCGAGCAGTTAGGCTCAGCTCCTACAATGAGCAGTTCTTC. V and J are TRBV19 and TRBJ2-1; D unclear. Germline CDR1 LNHDA, CDR2 SQIVND (reference sequence). This CDR3 region has 18 residues. Deletions cut 7 bases from V and 0 bases from J, with 22 bases between.

V is TRBV6-5 and J is TRBJ2-1; 11 bases map to TRBD2. The CDR3 sequence is 15 residues long. CDR1 and CDR2 from the germline V gene are MNHEY and SVGAGI. J lost 5 bases, V lost 3 bases, and 3 bases had no gene match. The CDR3 bases are TGTGCCAGCAGTTATCAGGGACTAGCGGACAATGAGCAGTTCTTC. It is translated as CASSYQGLADNEQFF.

The V gene is TRBV19, the J gene TRBJ2-1; 8 bases line up with TRBD2. The trim removed 5 bases at V and 2 bases at J, leaving 14 bases unmatched. The CDR3 sequence is 18 residues long. Germline lookup yields CDR1 LNHDA and CDR2 SQIVND (reference sequence). CDR3 DNA: TGTGCCAGTAGTCCACCCGGGGGGGGCCTCTTAACCTACAATGAGCAGTTCTTC. It codes for CASSPPGGGLLTYNEQFF.

The rearrangement joins TRBV25-1 to TRBJ2-1; no reliable D call. The CDR3 sequence is 14 residues long. The V gene lost 4 bases and the J gene lost 2 bases, with 9 bases spanning the gap. Germline loops: CDR1 MGHDK, CDR2 SYGVNS. CDR3 sequence (DNA): TGTGCCAGCAGTGCTCGGGCAACCTACAATGAGCAGTTCTTC. It translates to CASSARATYNEQFF. The full variable domain, rest sourced from reference TRBV25-1 and TRBJ2-1, is EADIYQTPRYLVIGTGKKITLECSQTMGHDKMYWYQQDPGMELHLIHYSYGVNSTEKGDLSSESTVSRIRTEHFPLTLESARPSHTSQYLCASSARATYNEQFFGPGTRLTVL.

This sequence joins TRBV5-4 and TRBJ1-2, with a weak D call TRBD1 (5 bases). V was clipped by 4 bases and J by 8 bases, with 15 bases between them. CDR3 length equals 13 residues. Germline V lookup: CDR1 SGHNT, CDR2 YYREEE (reference sequence). Here the CDR3 DNA reads TGTGCCAGCAGCCGGGAGAGGGGCGACGGCTACACCTTC. Translated, it gives CASSRERGDGYTF.

The chain has TRBV11-3 and TRBJ1-1; a possible D gene is TRBD1 (5 bases). CDR3 length equals 16 residues. V lost 4 bases to trimming and J lost 0 bases, with 15 bases between them. Germline CDR1 and CDR2: SGHNT and YENEEA. Here the CDR3 reads CASSSGGGAMNTEAFF. DNA for the CDR3: TGTGCCAGCAGCTCCGGGGGTGGCGCTATGAACACTGAAGCTTTCTTT.

This clone was seen only a few times. The chain joins TRBV6-1 to TRBJ1-2, with 7 bases matching TRBD1. The CDR3 contains 15 residues. CDR1 and CDR2 from the germline V gene are MNHNS and SASEGT. The trim removed 1 base at V and 4 bases at J, leaving 6 bases unmatched. The CDR3 protein is CASSEGQGSSYGYTF. Here the CDR3 DNA reads TGTGCCAGCAGTGAAGGACAGGGTTCGAGCTATGGCTACACCTTC.